Presented here are 32 T cell receptor beta chains from one specimen sequenced in a study of blood T cells in healthy people across ages. A second PCR, run for about 7 to 11 cycles, used a sample-barcoded 5' primer plus a J-beta primer mix. TCRdb re-called the 5' RACE reads through MiXCR, storing one row per CDR3 protein. This table has 650,000 to 800,000 distinct CDR3 sequences, about 42% appearing once. The sequenced sample was blood. The receptors were gathered from a man in his 60s in good health.

The genes are TRBV29-1 and TRBJ1-1; 9 positions match TRBD1. Germline CDR1 is SQVTM and CDR2 is ANQGSEA. With 6 bases clipped from V and 4 bases from J, the junction kept 9 bases outside the gene matches. CDR3 length: 14 residues. The DNA for the CDR3 is TGCAGCGTGGCCCCGGGACAGGGAGGCACTGAAGCTTTCTTT. Amino acids: CSVAPGQGGTEAFF.

On this clonotype: One end of the junction fails to match germline, which may point to a read error. The CDR3 bases are TGTGTCAGCAGTCGGACAGAGATCTACGAGCAGTACTTC. It specifies CVSSRTEIYEQYF. The rearrangement joins TRBV6-5 to TRBJ2-7; tentative D call: TRBD1 (6 bases). In germline, CDR1 is MNHEY, CDR2 SVGAGI. CDR3 length: 13 residues.

This clonotype turned up a few times. The chain has TRBV29-1 and TRBJ1-1; TRBD1 might be the D (6 bases). This CDR3 contains 14 residues. Trimming took off 8 bases at V and 4 bases at J, with 20 bases between the two ends. The V gene's germline CDR1 is SQVTM and CDR2 ANQGSEA. The CDR3 DNA reads as TGCAGCACATCAAGGGGGGGCCCGGGCACTGAAGCTTTCTTT. This codes for CSTSRGGPGTEAFF.

This rearrangement joins TRBV20-1 to TRBJ2-3; the D is unclear. V was clipped by 2 bases and J by 7 bases, with 10 bases between them. CDR1 DFQATT and CDR2 SNEGSKA come from the germline V gene (reference sequence). The CDR3 is 12 amino acids. CDR3 residues: CSARPRKNTQYF. In DNA, the CDR3 is TGCAGTGCTAGACCTAGAAAAAATACGCAGTATTTT.

J is TRBJ2-6 and V is TRBV6-1; 10 nucleotides line up with TRBD1. The CDR3 is made up of 18 amino acids. Trimming removed 7 bases from V and 2 bases from J; junction bases left unmatched: 11. Germline CDR1 MNHNS, CDR2 SASEGT. CDR3 protein: CASTIQTGTGAGANVLTF. The CDR3 DNA sequence: TGTGCCAGCACGATCCAAACCGGGACAGGGGCTGGGGCCAACGTCCTGACTTTC.

A note on this clonotype: The CDR3 does not close with the conserved phenylalanine or tryptophan, likely indicating a read error. This chain connects TRBV29-1 to TRBJ2-3, with 10 bases lining up with TRBD1. The ends lost 5 bases at V and 1 base at J; junction bases unmatched: 6. CDR1 is SQVTM and CDR2 is ANQGSEA in the germline V gene. The CDR3 spans 15 residues. CDR3 amino acids: CSVLSGTGGTDTQYL. The CDR3 nucleotides read TGCAGCGTTTTATCCGGGACAGGGGGCACAGATACGCAGTATCTT.

This clonotype was seen a handful of times. This chain links TRBV29-1 with TRBJ2-3; no clear D gene. Germline V gene sequence: CDR1 SQVTM, CDR2 ANQGSEA. This CDR3 region has 12 residues. V was pared by 4 bases and J by 4 bases, with 9 bases between. The CDR3: CSVGSPPDTQYF. CDR3 sequence (DNA): TGCAGCGTTGGGTCTCCCCCAGATACGCAGTATTTT.

The chain links TRBV2 to TRBJ2-5, with 7 positions matching TRBD1. Germline V gene lookup returns CDR1 SNHLY and CDR2 FYNNEI. The CDR3 contains 15 residues. V shed 8 bases and J 11 bases; nucleotides not matched to a gene: 20. The CDR3 sequence is CASGTGATRVGEQYF. The CDR3, as DNA: TGTGCCAGCGGAACAGGGGCGACTCGCGTTGGGGAGCAGTACTTC.

J is TRBJ1-1 and V is TRBV29-1; 7 positions match TRBD1. The CDR3 is 13 amino acids. V shed 7 bases, J shed 0 bases, and the junction held 5 bases outside the gene matches. Per the germline V gene, CDR1 is SQVTM and CDR2 is ANQGSEA. CDR3 loop: CSAGQTMNTEAFF. Here the CDR3 DNA reads TGCAGCGCGGGACAGACTATGAACACTGAAGCTTTCTTT.

This chain uses TRBV3-1 with TRBJ2-6; 9 bases fit TRBD1. The CDR3 has 19 amino acids. CDR1 LGHDT and CDR2 YNNKEL come from the germline V gene (reference sequence). With V trimmed by 2 bases and J by 4 bases, 12 bases remained unmatched. The CDR3 spells CASSQPWGQGFTGANVLTF. Written as DNA, the CDR3 is TGTGCCAGCAGCCAACCCTGGGGACAGGGTTTTACAGGGGCCAACGTCCTGACTTTC.

The chain couples TRBV6-5 to TRBJ2-5; unclear D gene. This CDR3 is 12 amino acids long. Germline assignment: CDR1 MNHEY and CDR2 SVGAGI. Trimming removed 6 bases from V and 5 bases from J, with 10 bases in between. CDR3 protein: CASSSIGETQYF. In nucleotides, the CDR3 is TGTGCCAGCAGCTCAATCGGGGAGACCCAGTACTTC.

On this clonotype: One end of the junction fails to match germline, which may point to a read error. The chain uses TRBV4-3 and TRBJ2-3, with D maybe TRBD1 (5 bases). Germline loops: CDR1 LGHNA, CDR2 YSLEER. The CDR3 spans 14 residues. Written as DNA, the CDR3 is TGCGCCGGCAGCTCACAGGTTACCACAGATACGCAGTATTTT. It encodes CAGSSQVTTDTQYF.

The CDR3 here is CASSPNRGRLGKNIQYF. The CDR3 DNA sequence: TGTGCCAGCTCACCAAACAGGGGGCGCTTGGGCAAAAACATTCAGTACTTC. The gene calls are TRBV18 and TRBJ2-7; TRBD1 aligns across 9 bases. The DNA end is a closer match to TRBJ2-4, so the J assignment may be wrong. The CDR3 totals 17 residues. Germline V gives CDR1 KGHSH, CDR2 LQKENI.

This clonotype was found a few times. The CDR3 DNA reads TGTGCCAGCAGTGTAGCGGGGGGCCTGGAGACCCAGTACTTC. It codes for CASSVAGGLETQYF. The gene calls are TRBV7-6 and TRBJ2-5; TRBD2 agrees at 10 bases. The CDR3 length is 14 residues. V lost 6 bases, J lost 5 bases, and 6 bases stayed unmatched. Germline CDR1 SGHVS, CDR2 FNYEAQ. Looking up the rest from reference TRBV7-6 and TRBJ2-5 gives the full variable domain: GAGVSQSPRYKVTKRGQDVALRCDPISGHVSLYWYRQALGQGPEFLTYFNYEAQQDKSGLPNDRFSAERPEGSISTLTIQRTEQRDSAMYRCASSVAGGLETQYFGPGTRLLVL.

On this clonotype: An end of the junction does not agree with germline; a read error may underlie this. V is TRBV11-2 and J is TRBJ2-4, with D tentatively TRBD1 (5 bases). Matching the DNA end better, TRBJ2-7 makes the J call doubtful. CDR1 and CDR2 from the germline V gene are SGHAT and FQNNGV. This CDR3 comprises 15 residues. CDR3 sequence: CASSLGHRNSDEQYF. The CDR3, as DNA: TGTGCCAGCAGCTTGGGGCACAGGAACTCCGACGAGCAGTACTTC.

This clonotype was counted once. The genes are TRBV14 and TRBJ2-3, with a tentative D call TRBD2 (5 bases). Trimming shortened V by 1 base and J by 5 bases, and 13 bases separated the two germline ends. The CDR3 runs 15 residues. The germline gives CDR1 SGHDN, CDR2 FVKESK. CDR3 amino acids: CASSQASSSGDTQYF. The DNA of the CDR3 is TGTGCCAGCAGCCAAGCTTCTAGCTCGGGAGATACGCAGTATTTT.

Remarks on this clonotype: A junction end diverges from the germline sequence, so it may reflect a read error. The chain combines TRBV6-2 or TRBV6-3 with TRBJ2-1; D might be TRBD1 (5 bases). CDR1 and CDR2 (germline): MNHEY, SVGEGT. The CDR3 spans 15 residues. CDR3 sequence reads: CASIPKGRAYNKQFF. The CDR3 nucleotides are TGTGCCAGCATCCCCAAGGGGCGCGCCTACAATAAGCAGTTCTTC.

The chain combines TRBV7-2 with TRBJ1-1, with D perhaps TRBD1 (5 bases). V was cut by 5 bases and J by 1 base, with 8 bases left in between. Looked up from germline, CDR1 is SGHTA and CDR2 is FQGNSA. This CDR3 has 13 amino acids. The CDR3 protein is CASSKQENTEAFF. CDR3 DNA: TGTGCCAGCAGCAAACAGGAGAACACTGAAGCTTTCTTT.

This chain joins TRBV7-2 and TRBJ2-7; 10 nucleotides agree with TRBD2. Germline trimming cut 2 bases from V and 2 bases from J; bases unmatched to any gene: 6. Germline CDR1 reads SGHTA; CDR2 reads FQGNSA. This CDR3 has 16 amino acids. CDR3 sequence reads: CASSLPMLAGAYEQYF. CDR3 coding DNA: TGTGCCAGCAGCTTACCTATGCTAGCGGGGGCCTACGAGCAGTACTTC.

The chain uses TRBV27 and TRBJ1-4; D is uncertain. The V end was cut by 8 bases, the J end by 8 bases, with 12 bases between. Germline V CDR1 and CDR2: MNHEY, SMNVEV (reference sequence). The CDR3 consists of 12 residues. CDR3 protein: CASWGSGEKLFF. The CDR3 DNA is TGTGCCAGCTGGGGTAGTGGAGAAAAACTGTTTTTT.

The chain recombines TRBV7-2 with TRBJ2-5; TRBD2 matches 8 bases. Losses at the gene ends were 6 bases for V and 4 bases for J; bases not matched to a gene: 7. The CDR3 loop spans 14 amino acids. From germline, CDR1 is SGHTA and CDR2 FQGNSA. This CDR3 is CASSWERGRETQYF. The DNA for the CDR3 is TGTGCCAGCAGTTGGGAGCGGGGGAGAGAGACCCAGTACTTC.

CDR3 loop: CASGTIQGASPQETQYF. The CDR3 DNA reads TGTGCCAGCGGAACGATACAGGGGGCCTCCCCCCAAGAGACCCAGTACTTC. The chain links TRBV28 to TRBJ2-5, with 9 bases that match TRBD1. Germline CDR1 MDHEN, CDR2 SYDVKM. CDR3 length: 17 amino acids. V shed 8 bases, J shed 1 base, and the junction held 14 bases outside the gene matches.

This clonotype was counted only a few times. The J gene is TRBJ2-3, the V gene TRBV20-1, with a weak D call TRBD1 (6 bases). V was clipped by 0 bases and J by 4 bases, with 14 bases between them. This CDR3 spans 15 amino acids. The V gene's germline CDR1 is DFQATT and CDR2 SNEGSKA (reference sequence). The CDR3 sequence is CSARDGAGAADTQYF. In DNA form, the CDR3 reads TGCAGTGCTAGAGATGGGGCAGGGGCCGCAGATACGCAGTATTTT.

This clonotype was counted only a few times. J is TRBJ1-6 and V is TRBV20-1, with 7 bases matching TRBD1. J was trimmed by 0 bases and V by 1 base; bases with no gene match: 9. This CDR3 is built from 18 residues. Germline V lookup: CDR1 DFQATT, CDR2 SNEGSKA (reference sequence). CDR3 loop: CSARGRQGLSSYNSPLHF. CDR3 in DNA: TGCAGTGCTAGAGGTCGACAGGGCCTGAGCTCCTATAATTCACCCCTCCACTTT.

Concerning this clonotype itself: One end of the junction varies from germline; a read error may be responsible. This sequence joins TRBV2 and TRBJ2-1; TRBD1 agrees at 7 bases. CDR1 is SNHLY and CDR2 is FYNNEI in the germline V gene. The CDR3 has 15 amino acids. The CDR3 reads CASSADRVSCNEQFF. CDR3 sequence (DNA): TGTGCCAGCAGTGCCGACAGGGTCTCCTGCAATGAGCAGTTCTTC.

This clonotype has more than one count but fewer than ten. The chain uses TRBV19 and TRBJ2-4; D is unclear. This CDR3 spans 15 amino acids. V was trimmed by 5 bases and J by 3 bases, leaving 14 bases between them. In germline, CDR1 is LNHDA, CDR2 SQIVND (reference sequence). In nucleotides, the CDR3 is TGTGCCAGTAGTCTCCGGACGGCAGACAAAAACATTCAGTACTTC. Amino acid sequence: CASSLRTADKNIQYF.

CDR3 nucleotides: TGTGCCAGCAGCGTTAGCTATTCGGAGACCCAGTTCTTC. Translation gives CASSVSYSETQFF. V is TRBV9 and J is TRBJ2-1; D unclear. The CDR3 sequence is 13 residues long. Germline V gene lookup returns CDR1 SGDLS and CDR2 YYNGEE. With 2 bases removed from V and 13 bases from J, the gap between germline ends came to 16 bases.

This clonotype came up a few times. V is TRBV5-1 and J is TRBJ2-7, with D uncertain. With 3 bases removed from V and 5 bases from J, the gap between germline ends came to 6 bases. Germline values: CDR1 SGHRS, CDR2 YFSETQ. The CDR3 contains 11 residues. The CDR3 region has the DNA TGCGCCAGCAGCTCTGCGGACGAGCAGTACTTC. Translated, it gives CASSSADEQYF.

This clonotype showed up just once. The chain has TRBV4-3 and TRBJ2-3, with a tentative D call TRBD1 (6 bases). Deletions cut 4 bases from V and 1 base from J, with 12 bases between. CDR1 and CDR2 from the germline V gene are LGHNA and YSLEER. CDR3 size: 15 residues. This chain's CDR3 is CASSPQGGRTDTQYF. The CDR3 DNA reads as TGCGCCAGCAGCCCACAGGGCGGGCGCACAGATACGCAGTATTTT.

The DNA for the CDR3 is TGCGCCAGCAGCTTGTGGGGCCAGGAAGACTATGGCTACACCTTC. It encodes CASSLWGQEDYGYTF. The rearrangement links TRBV5-1 to TRBJ1-2; tentatively, D is TRBD1 (5 bases). This CDR3 spans 15 amino acids. The germline gives CDR1 SGHRS, CDR2 YFSETQ. V lost 1 base to trimming and J lost 3 bases, with 13 bases between them.

The CDR3 DNA reads as TGTGCCAGCAGCTTGGAGCGACGGACAGGTGGAGGCTACACCTTC. Translated, it gives CASSLERRTGGGYTF. The rearrangement uses TRBV5-5 and TRBJ1-2; 7 positions agree with TRBD1. Losses at the gene ends were 0 bases for V and 8 bases for J; bases not matched to a gene: 10. Germline assignment: CDR1 SGHKS and CDR2 YYEKEE (reference sequence). The CDR3 loop spans 15 amino acids.

This clonotype was observed many times. The chain recombines TRBV12-3 or TRBV12-4 with TRBJ2-7; 11 bases agree with TRBD1. This CDR3 comprises 14 residues. Germline trimming cut 1 base from V and 6 bases from J; bases unmatched to any gene: 2. The chain's CDR3 is CASSLVGQGGEQYF. The DNA for the CDR3 is TGTGCCAGCAGTTTAGTGGGACAGGGGGGCGAGCAGTACTTC.